This T cell receptor (beta chain) is from a study of shared clonotypes between healthy human individuals. General study points: Richness estimates generally favored naive over memory subsets. Donor clonotype sharing was expected to depend on sequencing depth. In the sorted subsets, rarefaction showed sequencing was incomplete despite large depth. A reduction in generation probabilities was seen for non-shared clonotypes relative to those shared by all four donors.

CD8 cells classed as naive were CD45RO-negative and positively selected for CCR7, excluding terminally differentiated effector memory CD45RA+ cells. The method was immunoSEQ multiplex PCR; TCRdb's version includes in-frame clones alone and lacks a portion of them. The data contain 2 million to 2.5 million clones, approximately 95% of them singletons. Comments on this clone: Its antigen remains unidentified.

Germline loops: CDR1 LGHNA, CDR2 YSLEER. Trimming cost V 0 bases and J 0 bases; bases outside gene matches: 4. The CDR3 is 17 residues long. This sequence originates from a man between 18 and 35 years old in good health. The sample was naive CD8+ T cells sorted from blood. The chain employs TRBV4-3 and TRBJ2-4, with TRBD1 matching 8 bases. CDR3 region: CASSQDGTGKAKNIQYF. CDR3 DNA: TGCGCCAGCAGCCAAGATGGGACAGGAAAAGCCAAAAACATTCAGTACTTC.